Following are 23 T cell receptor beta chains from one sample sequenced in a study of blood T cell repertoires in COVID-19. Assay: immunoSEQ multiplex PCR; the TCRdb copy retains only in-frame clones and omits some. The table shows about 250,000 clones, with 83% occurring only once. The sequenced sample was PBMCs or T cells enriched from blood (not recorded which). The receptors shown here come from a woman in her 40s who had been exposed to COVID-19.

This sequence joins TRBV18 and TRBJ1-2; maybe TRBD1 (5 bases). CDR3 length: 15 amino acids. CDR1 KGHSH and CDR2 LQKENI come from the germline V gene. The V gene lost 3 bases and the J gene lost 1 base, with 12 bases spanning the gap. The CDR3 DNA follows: TGTGCCAGCTCACCCACCAGGGCTATTAACTATGGCTACACCTTC. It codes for CASSPTRAINYGYTF.

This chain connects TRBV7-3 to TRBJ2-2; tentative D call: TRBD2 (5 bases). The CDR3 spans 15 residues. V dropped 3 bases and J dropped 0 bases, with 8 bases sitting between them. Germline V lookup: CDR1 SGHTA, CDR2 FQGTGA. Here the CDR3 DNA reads TGTGCCAGCAGCTTCGGGATAGCGAACACCGGGGAGCTGTTTTTT. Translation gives CASSFGIANTGELFF.

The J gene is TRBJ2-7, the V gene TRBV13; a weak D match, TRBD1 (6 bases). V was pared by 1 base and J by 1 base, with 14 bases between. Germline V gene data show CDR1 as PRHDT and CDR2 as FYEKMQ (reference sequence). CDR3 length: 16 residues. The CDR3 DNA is TGTGCCAGCAGCTTAGCTTCCAGGGGATTTTCCTACGAGCAGTACTTC. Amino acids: CASSLASRGFSYEQYF.

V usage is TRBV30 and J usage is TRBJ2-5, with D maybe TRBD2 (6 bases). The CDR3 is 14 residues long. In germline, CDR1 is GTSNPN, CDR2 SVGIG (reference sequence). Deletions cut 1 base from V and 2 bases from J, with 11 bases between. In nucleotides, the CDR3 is TGTGCCTGGAGTGCGGGGACTGCACAAGAGACCCAGTACTTC. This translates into CAWSAGTAQETQYF.

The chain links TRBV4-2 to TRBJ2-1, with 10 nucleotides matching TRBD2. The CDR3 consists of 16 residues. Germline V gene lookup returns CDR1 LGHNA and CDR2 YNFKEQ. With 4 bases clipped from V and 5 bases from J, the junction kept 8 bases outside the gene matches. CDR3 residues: CASSLTSGGADNEQFF. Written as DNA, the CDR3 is TGTGCCAGCAGCCTAACGAGCGGGGGGGCCGACAATGAGCAGTTCTTC.

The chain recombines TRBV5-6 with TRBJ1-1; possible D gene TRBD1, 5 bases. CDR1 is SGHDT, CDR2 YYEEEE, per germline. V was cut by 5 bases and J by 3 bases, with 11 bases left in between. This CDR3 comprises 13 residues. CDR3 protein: CASRRGKDTEAFF. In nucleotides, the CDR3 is TGTGCCAGCAGGCGGGGGAAGGACACTGAAGCTTTCTTT.

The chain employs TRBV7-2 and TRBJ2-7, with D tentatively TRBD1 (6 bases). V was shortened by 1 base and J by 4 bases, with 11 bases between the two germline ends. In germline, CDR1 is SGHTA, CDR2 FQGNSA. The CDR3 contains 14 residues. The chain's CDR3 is CASSLDRDKYEQYF. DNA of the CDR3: TGTGCCAGCAGCTTAGACAGGGACAAATACGAGCAGTACTTC.

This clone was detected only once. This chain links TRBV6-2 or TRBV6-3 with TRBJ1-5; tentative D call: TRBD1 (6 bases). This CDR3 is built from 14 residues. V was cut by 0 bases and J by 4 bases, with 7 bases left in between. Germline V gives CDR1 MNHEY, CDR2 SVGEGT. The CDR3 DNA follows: TGTGCCAGCAGTTACTCAACAGGGAATCAGCCCCAGCATTTT. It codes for CASSYSTGNQPQHF.

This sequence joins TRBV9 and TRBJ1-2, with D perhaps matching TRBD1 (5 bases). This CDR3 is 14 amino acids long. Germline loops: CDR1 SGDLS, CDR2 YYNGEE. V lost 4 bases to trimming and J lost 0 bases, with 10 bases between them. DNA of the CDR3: TGTGCCAGCAGCCCTGCCAGGGCTAACTATGGCTACACCTTC. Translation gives CASSPARANYGYTF.

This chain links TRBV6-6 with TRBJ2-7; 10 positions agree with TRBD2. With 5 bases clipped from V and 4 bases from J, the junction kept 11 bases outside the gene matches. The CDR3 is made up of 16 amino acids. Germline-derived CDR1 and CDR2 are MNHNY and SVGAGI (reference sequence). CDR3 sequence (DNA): TGTGCCAGCAGTCACGACGGGACTAGCGACCCATACGAGCAGTACTTC. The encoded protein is CASSHDGTSDPYEQYF.

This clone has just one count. The CDR3: CASSLRGTGLGETQYF. In DNA, the CDR3 is TGTGCCAGCAGCTTAAGGGGGACAGGGCTGGGAGAGACCCAGTACTTC. V gene TRBV7-3 combines with J gene TRBJ2-5; 9 bases align to TRBD1. Germline V CDR1 and CDR2: SGHTA, FQGTGA. J was trimmed by 4 bases and V by 1 base; bases with no gene match: 7. The CDR3 contains 16 residues.

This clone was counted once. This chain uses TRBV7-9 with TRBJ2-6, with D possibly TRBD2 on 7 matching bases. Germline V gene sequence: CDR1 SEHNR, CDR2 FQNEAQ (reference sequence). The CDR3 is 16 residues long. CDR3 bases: TGTGCGGTTCCCGGGGGGCTCGACTCTGGGGCCAACGTCCTGACTTTC. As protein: CAVPGGLDSGANVLTF.

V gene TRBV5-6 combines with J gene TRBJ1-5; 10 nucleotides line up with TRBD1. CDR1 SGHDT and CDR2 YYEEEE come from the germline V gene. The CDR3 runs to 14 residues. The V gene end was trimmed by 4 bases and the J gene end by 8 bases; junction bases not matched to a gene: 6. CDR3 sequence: CASSGGQGLEPQHF. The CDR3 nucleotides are TGTGCCAGCAGCGGGGGACAGGGGCTGGAGCCCCAGCATTTT.

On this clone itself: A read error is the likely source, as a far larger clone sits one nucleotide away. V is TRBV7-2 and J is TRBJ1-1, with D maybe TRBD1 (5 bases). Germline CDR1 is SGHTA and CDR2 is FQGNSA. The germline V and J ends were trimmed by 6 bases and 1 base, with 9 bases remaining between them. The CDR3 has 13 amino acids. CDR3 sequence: CASSTQGNTEAFF. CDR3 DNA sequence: TGTGCCAGCAGTACTCAGGGGAACACTGAAGCTTTCTTT.

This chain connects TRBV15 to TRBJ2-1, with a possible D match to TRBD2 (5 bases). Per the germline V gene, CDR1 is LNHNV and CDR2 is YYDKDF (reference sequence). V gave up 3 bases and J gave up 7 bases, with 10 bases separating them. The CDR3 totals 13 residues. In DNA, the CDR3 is TGTGCCACCAGCAGTCGGGATACGAATGAGCAGTTCTTC. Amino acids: CATSSRDTNEQFF.

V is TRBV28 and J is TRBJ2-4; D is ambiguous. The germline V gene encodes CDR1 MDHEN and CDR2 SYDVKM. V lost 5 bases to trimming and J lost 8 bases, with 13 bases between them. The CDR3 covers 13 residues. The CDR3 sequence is CASSPSPYDIQYF. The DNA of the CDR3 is TGTGCCAGCAGTCCCTCCCCCTATGACATTCAGTACTTC. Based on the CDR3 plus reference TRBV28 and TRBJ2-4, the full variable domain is DVKVTQSSRYLVKRTGEKVFLECVQDMDHENMFWYRQDPGLGLRLIYFSYDVKMKEKGDIPEGYSVSREKKERFSLILESASTNQTSMYLCASSPSPYDIQYFGAGTRLSVL.

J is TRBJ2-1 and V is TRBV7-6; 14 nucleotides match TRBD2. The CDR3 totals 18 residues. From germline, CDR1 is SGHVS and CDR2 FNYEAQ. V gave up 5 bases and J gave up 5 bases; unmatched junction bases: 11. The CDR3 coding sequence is TGTGCCAGCAGCGCGACCGGGACTAGCGGGGGCTTAAACAATGAGCAGTTCTTC. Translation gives CASSATGTSGGLNNEQFF.

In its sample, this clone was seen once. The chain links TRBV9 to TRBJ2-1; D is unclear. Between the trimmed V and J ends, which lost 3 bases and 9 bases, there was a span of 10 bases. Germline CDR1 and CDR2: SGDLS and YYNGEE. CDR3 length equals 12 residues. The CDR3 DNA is TGTGCCAGCAGCGCAAGGTCGGGTGAGCAGTTCTTC. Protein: CASSARSGEQFF.

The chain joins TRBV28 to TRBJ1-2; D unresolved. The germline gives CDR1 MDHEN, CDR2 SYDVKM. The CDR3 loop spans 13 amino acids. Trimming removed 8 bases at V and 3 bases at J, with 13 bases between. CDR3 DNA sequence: TGTGCCAGCGCGGAGGGCAGCGACTATGGCTACACCTTC. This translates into CASAEGSDYGYTF.

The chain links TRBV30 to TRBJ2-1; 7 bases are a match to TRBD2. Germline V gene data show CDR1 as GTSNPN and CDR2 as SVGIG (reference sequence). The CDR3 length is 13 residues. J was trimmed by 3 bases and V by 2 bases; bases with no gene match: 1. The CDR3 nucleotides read TGTGCCTGGAGTCTAGCGGTCTACAATGAGCAGTTCTTC. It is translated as CAWSLAVYNEQFF.

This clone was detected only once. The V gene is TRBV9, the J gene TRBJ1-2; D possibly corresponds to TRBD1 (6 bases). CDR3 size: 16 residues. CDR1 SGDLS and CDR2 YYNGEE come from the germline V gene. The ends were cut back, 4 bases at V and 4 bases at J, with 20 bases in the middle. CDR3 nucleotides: TGTGCCAGCAGCACAACCCTGCGGGGGGCGATCTATGGCTACACCTTC. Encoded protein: CASSTTLRGAIYGYTF.

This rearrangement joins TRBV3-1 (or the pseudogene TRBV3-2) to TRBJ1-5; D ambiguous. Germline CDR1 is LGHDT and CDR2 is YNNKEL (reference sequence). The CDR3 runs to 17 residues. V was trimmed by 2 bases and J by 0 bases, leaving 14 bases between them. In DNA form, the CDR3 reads TGTGCCAGCAGCCAAACTAGGACGGTAAATAGCAATCAGCCCCAGCATTTT. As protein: CASSQTRTVNSNQPQHF.

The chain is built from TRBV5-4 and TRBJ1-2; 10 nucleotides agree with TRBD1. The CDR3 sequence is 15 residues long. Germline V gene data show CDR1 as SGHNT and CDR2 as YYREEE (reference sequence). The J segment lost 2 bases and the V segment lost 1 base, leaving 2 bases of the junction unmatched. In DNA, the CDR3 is TGTGCCAGCAGCTTGCCGGGACAGGGGAACTATGGCTACACCTTC. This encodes CASSLPGQGNYGYTF.